This T cell receptor beta chain was retrieved from a study of blood T cell repertoires in COVID-19. On the study more broadly: Material from acute and convalescent COVID-19 was sourced from the United States, Italy and Spain.

Profiling relied on immunoSEQ multiplex PCR, and the TCRdb table lists in-frame clones only, not all of them. The data contain 40,000 to 50,000 clones, about 89% of them singletons. Sequencing was done on a sample of peripheral blood. The clonotype was recovered from a human donor in a cohort sampled during active COVID-19.

CDR3: CASSHPGRNTEAFF. The CDR3 bases are TGCGCCAGCAGCCATCCCGGGAGAAACACTGAAGCTTTCTTT. This sequence joins TRBV4-1 and TRBJ1-1; D gene unclear. The CDR3 consists of 14 residues. Germline CDR1 reads MGHRA; CDR2 reads YSYEKL. The V and J ends lost 3 bases and 2 bases respectively, with 10 bases between them.